This T cell receptor beta chain was observed in a study of identical twins. TCRdb re-analysed the 5' RACE reads in MiXCR, keeping a single row per CDR3 protein. The sample comprises about 480,000 distinct CDR3 sequences, 12% to 15% of which are singletons, and approximately 0.52% rests with the top ten. This CDR3 contains 12 residues. Germline V CDR1 and CDR2: MNHEY, SVGEGT. The V end was cut by 8 bases, the J end by 1 base, with 9 bases between. Findings and limits, study-wide: Carriage of fewer insertions was seen in abundant cord blood beta clonotypes, whereas memory repertoires showed none.

About this clonotype: No antigen is known for it.

The same sample was also used in a study of yellow fever vaccine responses in identical twins.

V is TRBV6-2 or TRBV6-3 and J is TRBJ2-7; D may be TRBD2 (6 bases). The TCR comes from a woman between 18 and 30 years old in good health. The sample taken for sequencing was CD4+ T cells sorted from blood. The CDR3 region is CASREKSYEQYF. The CDR3 region has the DNA TGTGCCAGCCGGGAGAAGTCCTACGAGCAGTACTTC.